The 23 T cell receptor beta chains below come from one sample, sequenced in a study of blood T cell repertoires in COVID-19. The table came from immunoSEQ multiplex PCR; TCRdb's copy has only in-frame clones and leaves some out. This sample has 390,000 or so clones, with around 87% found just once. What was sequenced was peripheral blood. The receptors shown here come from a woman in her twenties or thirties with COVID-19, enrolled during active disease.

The rearrangement uses TRBV30 and TRBJ2-7; the D gene is possibly TRBD2 (6 bases). Germline CDR1 is GTSNPN and CDR2 is SVGIG (reference sequence). The CDR3 covers 14 residues. Deletions cut 5 bases from V and 5 bases from J, with 19 bases between. This chain's CDR3 is CAWERLARVNEQYF. As DNA, the CDR3 is TGTGCCTGGGAGCGGCTAGCGAGGGTGAACGAGCAGTACTTC.

The chain recombines TRBV9 with TRBJ2-7; D is perhaps TRBD2 (6 bases). CDR3 size: 15 residues. Germline CDR1 reads SGDLS; CDR2 reads YYNGEE. V shed 0 bases and J shed 2 bases, with 12 bases lying between them. In DNA form, the CDR3 reads TGTGCCAGCAGCGTAGCAGCGGGTTCCGCCTACGAGCAGTACTTC. It encodes CASSVAAGSAYEQYF.

V is TRBV6-2 or TRBV6-3 and J is TRBJ2-2; the match to TRBD1 covers 9 bases. With 6 bases clipped from V and 7 bases from J, the junction kept 15 bases outside the gene matches. This CDR3 region has 17 residues. Per germline, CDR1 MNHEY and CDR2 SVGEGT. CDR3 in DNA: TGTGCCAGCAGCCCAATCCCCGACAGGGGGATTCTCGGGGAGCTGTTTTTT. Translated, it gives CASSPIPDRGILGELFF.

This clone has only one observation. The chain links TRBV5-4 to TRBJ2-5; tentative D call: TRBD1 (6 bases). The CDR3 sequence is 13 residues long. The V and J ends lost 2 bases and 4 bases respectively, with 9 bases between them. Germline CDR1 and CDR2: SGHNT and YYREEE (reference sequence). CDR3 DNA: TGTGCCAGCAGCTTCCAGGGGCGAGAGACCCAGTACTTC. This codes for CASSFQGRETQYF.

J is TRBJ1-2 and V is TRBV5-1; tentative D call: TRBD1 (6 bases). The germline gives CDR1 SGHRS, CDR2 YFSETQ. The ends were cut back, 5 bases at V and 8 bases at J, with 16 bases in the middle. The CDR3 is 13 amino acids. CDR3 residues: CASRPSGGGGYTF. For the CDR3, the DNA is TGCGCCAGCAGGCCGTCGGGAGGGGGAGGCTACACCTTC. Filled out from reference TRBV5-1 and TRBJ1-2, the complete variable domain reads KAGVTQTPRYLIKTRGQQVTLSCSPISGHRSVSWYQQTPGQGLQFLFEYFSETQRNKGNFPGRFSGRQFSNSRSEMNVSTLELGDSALYLCASRPSGGGGYTFGSGTRLTVV.

The V gene is TRBV28, the J gene TRBJ2-6; TRBD2 agrees at 12 bases. The CDR3 is made up of 18 amino acids. Germline V gene sequence: CDR1 MDHEN, CDR2 SYDVKM. The junction had 9 bases not matched to a gene; V was cut back by 5 bases and J by 4 bases. The CDR3 is CASSTGLAGRRGANVLTF. The CDR3 nucleotides read TGTGCCAGCAGTACGGGACTAGCGGGCCGGCGGGGGGCCAACGTCCTGACTTTC.

The chain carries TRBV28 and TRBJ2-7, with D possibly matching TRBD2 (5 bases). Germline V CDR1 and CDR2: MDHEN, SYDVKM. CDR3 length: 13 residues. Trimming left V 10 bases short and J 5 bases short, with 18 bases between. CDR3 bases: TGTGCCACCCAACACGGACTCCTCCACGAGCAGTACTTC. Protein: CATQHGLLHEQYF.

This chain joins TRBV14 and TRBJ1-2, with 9 bases aligning to TRBD1. CDR1 and CDR2 (germline): SGHDN, FVKESK. J lost 7 bases, V lost 3 bases, and 6 bases had no gene match. The CDR3 is 14 amino acids. The CDR3 DNA sequence: TGTGCCAGCAGCCAGGACAGGGGAAGCTTTGGCTACACCTTC. This gives the protein CASSQDRGSFGYTF.

The V gene is TRBV9, the J gene TRBJ2-3; 8 positions match TRBD2. V shed 4 bases, J shed 4 bases, and the junction held 11 bases outside the gene matches. The CDR3 covers 16 residues. The germline V gene encodes CDR1 SGDLS and CDR2 YYNGEE. CDR3 region: CASSLAAGVSADTQYF. CDR3 nucleotide sequence: TGTGCCAGCAGCCTCGCAGCGGGAGTGTCAGCAGATACGCAGTATTTT.

In the case of this clone: The same CDR3 also results from other DNA sequences found in this sample. This chain connects TRBV4-1 to TRBJ2-5; D not resolved. CDR1 is MGHRA, CDR2 YSYEKL, per germline. The ends were cut back, 0 bases at V and 5 bases at J, with 4 bases in the middle. This CDR3 contains 12 residues. CDR3 DNA: TGCGCCAGCAGCCAAGATCTGGAGACCCAGTACTTC. Its protein is CASSQDLETQYF.

The chain uses TRBV25-1 and TRBJ1-1; D is unresolved. The V gene lost 0 bases and the J gene lost 2 bases, with 10 bases spanning the gap. Germline V lookup: CDR1 MGHDK, CDR2 SYGVNS. This CDR3 is built from 15 residues. CDR3 amino acids: CASSEYVGSNTEAFF. The CDR3 nucleotides are TGTGCCAGCAGTGAATATGTCGGGAGCAACACTGAAGCTTTCTTT.

This chain links TRBV4-2 with TRBJ2-5, with 8 bases that match TRBD1. Germline V gene data show CDR1 as LGHNA and CDR2 as YNFKEQ. CDR3 length: 18 amino acids. With V trimmed by 0 bases and J by 4 bases, 13 bases remained unmatched. The CDR3 nucleotides read TGTGCCAGCAGCCAAGAATTAGAATACAGGGGGGTTTCAGAGACCCAGTACTTC. Protein product: CASSQELEYRGVSETQYF.

The CDR3 protein is CASSHTPDTGELFF. CDR3 in DNA: TGTGCCAGCAGTCATACTCCTGATACCGGGGAGCTGTTTTTT. J is TRBJ2-2 and V is TRBV7-9; D gene ambiguous. The CDR3 contains 14 residues. Germline-derived CDR1 and CDR2 are SEHNR and FQNEAQ (reference sequence). The V end was cut by 6 bases, the J end by 5 bases, with 13 bases between.

The count of this clone is one. The chain carries TRBV19 and TRBJ2-2; 8 bases are a match to TRBD1. Germline loops: CDR1 LNHDA, CDR2 SQIVND (reference sequence). CDR3 length: 16 residues. Germline trimming cut 7 bases from V and 2 bases from J; bases unmatched to any gene: 9. The CDR3 nucleotides read TGTGCCAGTAACTTACAGGGGGGACCTAACACCGGGGAGCTGTTTTTT. Its translation: CASNLQGGPNTGELFF.

This CDR3 is CASSPWGSGSYEQFF. The CDR3 DNA reads as TGTGCCAGCAGCCCCTGGGGGAGCGGGAGTTATGAGCAGTTCTTC. The chain uses TRBV11-2 and TRBJ2-1; TRBD2 matches at 8 bases. There are 15 residues in the CDR3. The J segment lost 8 bases and the V segment lost 5 bases, leaving 11 bases of the junction unmatched. Germline V gene sequence: CDR1 SGHAT, CDR2 FQNNGV.

The J gene is TRBJ2-5, the V gene TRBV10-1; TRBD2 matches at 7 bases. The CDR3 has 15 amino acids. CDR1 and CDR2 from the germline V gene are WNHNN and SYGVQD (reference sequence). The junction had 7 bases not matched to a gene; V was cut back by 1 base and J by 5 bases. DNA of the CDR3: TGCGCCAGCAGTGAGTTCGCCTCCGGGAGGGAGACCCAGTACTTC. Translating gives CASSEFASGRETQYF.

The gene calls are TRBV3-1 (or the pseudogene TRBV3-2) and TRBJ2-7, with 11 bases lining up with TRBD2. Losses at the gene ends were 6 bases for V and 0 bases for J; bases not matched to a gene: 1. CDR1 and CDR2 from the germline V gene are LGHDT and YNNKEL (reference sequence). The CDR3 runs to 14 residues. DNA for the CDR3: TGTGCCAGCAGGACTAGCGGGACCTCCTACGAGCAGTACTTC. Protein: CASRTSGTSYEQYF.

The chain recombines TRBV5-4 with TRBJ2-5; the D gene is possibly TRBD2 (6 bases). The germline V gene has CDR1 SGHNT and CDR2 YYREEE (reference sequence). The ends were cut back, 4 bases at V and 6 bases at J, with 10 bases in the middle. CDR3 size: 12 residues. The CDR3 spells CASSRDSKTQYF. As DNA, the CDR3 is TGTGCCAGCAGCCGGGACTCAAAGACCCAGTACTTC.

The genes are TRBV6-1 and TRBJ1-2; D uncertain. Germline lookup yields CDR1 MNHNS and CDR2 SASEGT. The CDR3 extends over 12 amino acids. The V end was cut by 3 bases, the J end by 8 bases, with 10 bases between. CDR3 sequence (DNA): TGTGCCAGCAGTGACAGGAATGGCGGCTACACCTTC. Its translation is CASSDRNGGYTF.

This clone has a single count. The chain carries TRBV4-3 and TRBJ2-7; 10 bases fit TRBD1. The V and J ends lost 4 bases and 2 bases, in that order; junction bases with no gene match: 5. Germline-derived CDR1 and CDR2 are LGHNA and YSLEER. The CDR3 consists of 15 residues. Here the CDR3 reads CASSREGTGAYEQYF. CDR3 coding DNA: TGCGCCAGCAGCCGCGAAGGGACAGGGGCCTACGAGCAGTACTTC.

This sequence joins TRBV5-1 and TRBJ2-1; 15 bases line up with TRBD2. The V and J ends lost 7 bases and 10 bases, in that order; junction bases with no gene match: 9. Germline lookup yields CDR1 SGHRS and CDR2 YFSETQ. This CDR3 is built from 15 residues. In nucleotides, the CDR3 is TGCGCCAGCGGTCCGGGACTAGCGGGAGGTGTGGAGCAGTTCTTC. The encoded protein is CASGPGLAGGVEQFF.

The V and J genes are TRBV5-6 and TRBJ1-2; a possible D gene is TRBD1 (6 bases). The germline gives CDR1 SGHDT, CDR2 YYEEEE. CDR3 length: 17 amino acids. With 0 bases removed from V and 4 bases from J, the gap between germline ends came to 19 bases. CDR3 DNA: TGTGCCAGCAGCTTGGGGGCAGGGGCTTATCAAATCTATGGCTACACCTTC. Protein: CASSLGAGAYQIYGYTF.

This clone was observed a handful of times. The V and J genes are TRBV10-1 and TRBJ1-2; D not resolved. Germline V gives CDR1 WNHNN, CDR2 SYGVQD (reference sequence). There are 12 residues in the CDR3. Trimming shortened V by 2 bases and J by 4 bases, and 5 bases separated the two germline ends. CDR3 in amino acids: CASSENGYGYTF. The DNA for the CDR3 is TGCGCCAGCAGTGAGAACGGCTATGGCTACACCTTC.